Included here is one TCR beta chain sequence, with context. Its antigen is undetermined. The sample belongs to a study of shared clonotypes between healthy human individuals. Trimming removed 7 bases at V and 6 bases at J, with 13 bases between. This CDR3 comprises 13 residues. In germline, CDR1 is LNHDA, CDR2 SQIVND (reference sequence). Regarding the study as a whole: Relative to their counterparts shared across all four donors, non-shared clonotypes exhibited diminished generation probabilities.

The assay was immunoSEQ multiplex PCR, and TCRdb's table has in-frame clones only and misses some. The repertoire holds 2.5 million or so clones, with around 94% as singletons. The sequenced sample consisted of naive CD4+ T cells sorted from blood. Subset in this sample: CD45RA+ positively selected. The V and J genes are TRBV19 and TRBJ2-1; D not certain. The TCR comes from a man between 18 and 29 years old in good health. The CDR3 here is CASTRAEINEQFF. The CDR3 DNA is TGTGCCAGTACCAGAGCTGAGATCAATGAGCAGTTCTTC.